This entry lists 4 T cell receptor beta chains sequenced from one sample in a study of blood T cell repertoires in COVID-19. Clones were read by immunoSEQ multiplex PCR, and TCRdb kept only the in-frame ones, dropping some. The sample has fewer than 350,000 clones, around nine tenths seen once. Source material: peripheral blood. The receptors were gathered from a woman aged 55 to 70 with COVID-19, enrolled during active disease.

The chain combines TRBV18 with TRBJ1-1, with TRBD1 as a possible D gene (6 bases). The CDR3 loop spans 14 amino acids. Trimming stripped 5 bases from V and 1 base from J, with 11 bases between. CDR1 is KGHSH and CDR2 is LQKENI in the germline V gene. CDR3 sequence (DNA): TGTGCCAGCTCAACCCGACAGGAGAACACTGAAGCTTTCTTT. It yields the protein CASSTRQENTEAFF.

The chain's CDR3 is CAWEASGSGANVLTF. In nucleotides, the CDR3 is TGTGCCTGGGAGGCCTCAGGGTCTGGGGCCAACGTCCTGACTTTC. The chain carries TRBV30 and TRBJ2-6, with D possibly being TRBD1 (5 bases). CDR1 GTSNPN and CDR2 SVGIG come from the germline V gene (reference sequence). The CDR3 is 15 residues long. V shed 5 bases and J shed 1 base, with 12 bases lying between them.

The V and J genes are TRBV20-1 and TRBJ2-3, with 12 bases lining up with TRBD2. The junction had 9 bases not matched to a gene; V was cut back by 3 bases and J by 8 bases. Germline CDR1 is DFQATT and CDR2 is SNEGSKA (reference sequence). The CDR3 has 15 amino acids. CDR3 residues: CSASVGLAGPSTQYF. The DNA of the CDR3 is TGCAGTGCTAGTGTGGGACTAGCGGGTCCAAGTACGCAGTATTTT.

This chain's CDR3 is CASSVNRDSNQPQHF. The CDR3 DNA reads as TGTGCCAGTAGCGTAAACAGGGATAGCAATCAGCCCCAGCATTTT. The V gene is TRBV19, the J gene TRBJ1-5; a possible D gene is TRBD1 (6 bases). Germline lookup yields CDR1 LNHDA and CDR2 SQIVND (reference sequence). The CDR3 covers 15 residues. V was clipped by 6 bases and J by 0 bases, with 12 bases between them.